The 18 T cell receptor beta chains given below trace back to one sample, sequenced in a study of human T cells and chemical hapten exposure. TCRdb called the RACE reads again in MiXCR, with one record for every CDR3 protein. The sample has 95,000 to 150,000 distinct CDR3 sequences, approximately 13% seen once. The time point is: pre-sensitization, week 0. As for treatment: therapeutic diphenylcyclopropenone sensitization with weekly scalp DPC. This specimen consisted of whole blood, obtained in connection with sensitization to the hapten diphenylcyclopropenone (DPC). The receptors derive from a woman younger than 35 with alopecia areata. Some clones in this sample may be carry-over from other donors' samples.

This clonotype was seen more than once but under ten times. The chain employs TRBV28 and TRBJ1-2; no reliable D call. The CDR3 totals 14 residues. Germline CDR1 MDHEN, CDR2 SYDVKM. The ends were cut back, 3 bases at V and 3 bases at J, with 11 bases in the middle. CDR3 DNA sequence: TGTGCCAGCAGTTTCGGTCGGACCTACTATGGCTACACCTTC. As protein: CASSFGRTYYGYTF.

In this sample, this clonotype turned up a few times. CDR3: CASSYSSTGNEKLFF. In nucleotides, the CDR3 is TGTGCCAGCAGTTACTCGTCGACAGGGAATGAAAAACTGTTTTTT. This chain connects TRBV6-2 or TRBV6-3 to TRBJ1-4, with TRBD1 identical over 7 bases. CDR1 is MNHEY and CDR2 is SVGEGT in the germline V gene. V trimming: 0 bases; J trimming: 5 bases; junction bases outside the gene matches: 3. This CDR3 is built from 15 residues.

The CDR3 reads CATSFPSHTDTQYF. CDR3 nucleotide sequence: TGTGCCACCTCCTTCCCCTCTCACACAGATACGCAGTATTTT. J is TRBJ2-3 and V is TRBV2; no clear D gene. Germline V lookup: CDR1 SNHLY, CDR2 FYNNEI. There are 14 residues in the CDR3. V was trimmed by 10 bases and J by 2 bases, leaving 16 bases between them.

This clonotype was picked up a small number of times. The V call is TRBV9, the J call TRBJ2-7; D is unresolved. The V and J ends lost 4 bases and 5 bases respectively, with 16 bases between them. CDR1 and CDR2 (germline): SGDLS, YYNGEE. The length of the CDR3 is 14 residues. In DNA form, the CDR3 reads TGTGCCAGCAGCCTCTCGGCCGGTGTCAACGAGCAGTACTTC. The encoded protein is CASSLSAGVNEQYF.

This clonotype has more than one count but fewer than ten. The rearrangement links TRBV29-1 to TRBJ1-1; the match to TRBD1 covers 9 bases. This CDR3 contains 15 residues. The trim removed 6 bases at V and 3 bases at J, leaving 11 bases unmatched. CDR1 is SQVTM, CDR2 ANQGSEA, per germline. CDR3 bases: TGCAGCGTCCAACTGGGACAGGGTAGGTACACTGAAGCTTTCTTT. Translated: CSVQLGQGRYTEAFF.

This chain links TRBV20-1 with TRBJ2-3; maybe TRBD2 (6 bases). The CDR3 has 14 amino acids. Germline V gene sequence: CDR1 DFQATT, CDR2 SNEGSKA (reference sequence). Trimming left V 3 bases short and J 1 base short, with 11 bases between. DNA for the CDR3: TGCAGTGCTAGTACGCCTAGCGGCACAGATACGCAGTATTTT. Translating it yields CSASTPSGTDTQYF.

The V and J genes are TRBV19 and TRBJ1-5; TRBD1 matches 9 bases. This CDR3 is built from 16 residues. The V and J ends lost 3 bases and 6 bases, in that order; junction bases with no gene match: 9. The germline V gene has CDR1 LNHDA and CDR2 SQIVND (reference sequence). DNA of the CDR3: TGTGCCAGTAGTATGCTCCCGGGACAGGGCTCTCAGCCCCAGCATTTT. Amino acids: CASSMLPGQGSQPQHF. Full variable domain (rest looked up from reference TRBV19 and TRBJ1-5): DGGITQSPKYLFRKEGQNVTLSCEQNLNHDAMYWYRQDPGQGLRLIYYSQIVNDFQKGDIAEGYSVSREKKESFPLTVTSAQKNPTAFYLCASSMLPGQGSQPQHFGDGTRLSIL.

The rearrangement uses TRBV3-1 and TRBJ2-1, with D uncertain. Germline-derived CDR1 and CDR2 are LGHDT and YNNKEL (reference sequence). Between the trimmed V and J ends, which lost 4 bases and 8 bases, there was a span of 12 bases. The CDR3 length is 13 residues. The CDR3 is CASSRSKAHEQFF. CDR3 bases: TGTGCCAGCAGCCGCAGTAAGGCCCATGAGCAGTTCTTC.

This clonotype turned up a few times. CDR3: CSARGGTGTYEQYF. The CDR3 DNA reads as TGCAGTGCTAGGGGAGGGACAGGCACCTACGAGCAGTACTTC. J is TRBJ2-7 and V is TRBV20-1, with D possibly TRBD1 on 8 matching bases. In germline, CDR1 is DFQATT, CDR2 SNEGSKA (reference sequence). V lost 3 bases and J lost 2, with 14 bases in between. This CDR3 has 14 amino acids.

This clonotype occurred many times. Written as DNA, the CDR3 is TGCGCCAGCAGCCAAGATTATGGGGATACGCAGTATTTT. It yields the protein CASSQDYGDTQYF. V usage is TRBV4-3 and J usage is TRBJ2-3; D not certain. The CDR3 runs 13 residues. From germline, CDR1 is LGHNA and CDR2 YSLEER. V was trimmed by 0 bases and J by 6 bases, leaving 7 bases between them.

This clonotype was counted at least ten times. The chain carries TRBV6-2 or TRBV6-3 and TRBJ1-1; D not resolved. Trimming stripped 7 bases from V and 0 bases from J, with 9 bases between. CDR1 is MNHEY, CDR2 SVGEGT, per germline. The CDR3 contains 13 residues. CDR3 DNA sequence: TGTGCCAGCACCCCGGCTTTGAACACTGAAGCTTTCTTT. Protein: CASTPALNTEAFF.

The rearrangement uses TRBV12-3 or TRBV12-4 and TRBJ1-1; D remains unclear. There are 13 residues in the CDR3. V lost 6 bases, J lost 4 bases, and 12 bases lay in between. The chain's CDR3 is CASSSKAGTEAFF. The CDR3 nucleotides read TGTGCCAGCAGCTCCAAGGCAGGCACTGAAGCTTTCTTT.

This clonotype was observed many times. The CDR3 DNA is TGTGCCAGCAGCCCCAATCCACAGGGGATTCAGCCCCAGCATTTT. Encoded protein: CASSPNPQGIQPQHF. V gene TRBV5-4 combines with J gene TRBJ1-5; 7 bases line up with TRBD1. Trimming at V came to 4 bases and at J to 6 bases, leaving 10 bases not matched to a gene. Germline lookup yields CDR1 SGHNT and CDR2 YYREEE (reference sequence). The CDR3 covers 15 residues.

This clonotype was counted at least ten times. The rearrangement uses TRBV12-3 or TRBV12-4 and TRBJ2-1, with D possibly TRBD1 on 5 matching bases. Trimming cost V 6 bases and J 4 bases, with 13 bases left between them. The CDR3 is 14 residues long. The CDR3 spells CASSVKRGYNEQFF. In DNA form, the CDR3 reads TGTGCCAGCAGCGTCAAAAGGGGTTACAATGAGCAGTTCTTC.

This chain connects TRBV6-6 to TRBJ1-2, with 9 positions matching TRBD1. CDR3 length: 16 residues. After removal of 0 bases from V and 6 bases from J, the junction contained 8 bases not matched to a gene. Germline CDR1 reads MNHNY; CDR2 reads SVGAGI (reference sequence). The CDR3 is CASSYSLQGAFDGYTF. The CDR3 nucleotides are TGTGCCAGCAGTTACTCCCTACAGGGGGCTTTTGATGGCTACACCTTC.

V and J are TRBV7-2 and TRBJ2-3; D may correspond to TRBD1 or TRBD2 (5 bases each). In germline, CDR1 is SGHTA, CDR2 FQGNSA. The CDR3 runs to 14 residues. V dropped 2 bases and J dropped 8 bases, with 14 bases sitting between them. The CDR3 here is CASSLTRDDPTQYF. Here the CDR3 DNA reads TGTGCCAGCAGCTTAACAAGGGACGACCCTACGCAGTATTTT. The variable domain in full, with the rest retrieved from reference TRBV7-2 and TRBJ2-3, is GAGVSQSPSNKVTEKGKDVELRCDPISGHTALYWYRQSLGQGLEFLIYFQGNSAPDKSGLPSDRFSAERTGGSVSTLTIQRTQQEDSAVYLCASSLTRDDPTQYFGPGTRLTVL.

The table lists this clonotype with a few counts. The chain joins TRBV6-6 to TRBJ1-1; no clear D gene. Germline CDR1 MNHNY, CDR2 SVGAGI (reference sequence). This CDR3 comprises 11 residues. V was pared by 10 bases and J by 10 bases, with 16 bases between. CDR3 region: CATRSDLRAFF. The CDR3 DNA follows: TGTGCCACCCGATCGGACCTGAGAGCTTTCTTT.

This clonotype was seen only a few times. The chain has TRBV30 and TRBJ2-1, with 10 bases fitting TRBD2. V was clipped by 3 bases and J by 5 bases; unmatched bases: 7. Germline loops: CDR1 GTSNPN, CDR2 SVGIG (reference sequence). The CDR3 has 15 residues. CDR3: CAWRKELAGNNEQFF. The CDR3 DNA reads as TGTGCCTGGAGGAAAGAACTAGCGGGGAACAATGAGCAGTTCTTC.